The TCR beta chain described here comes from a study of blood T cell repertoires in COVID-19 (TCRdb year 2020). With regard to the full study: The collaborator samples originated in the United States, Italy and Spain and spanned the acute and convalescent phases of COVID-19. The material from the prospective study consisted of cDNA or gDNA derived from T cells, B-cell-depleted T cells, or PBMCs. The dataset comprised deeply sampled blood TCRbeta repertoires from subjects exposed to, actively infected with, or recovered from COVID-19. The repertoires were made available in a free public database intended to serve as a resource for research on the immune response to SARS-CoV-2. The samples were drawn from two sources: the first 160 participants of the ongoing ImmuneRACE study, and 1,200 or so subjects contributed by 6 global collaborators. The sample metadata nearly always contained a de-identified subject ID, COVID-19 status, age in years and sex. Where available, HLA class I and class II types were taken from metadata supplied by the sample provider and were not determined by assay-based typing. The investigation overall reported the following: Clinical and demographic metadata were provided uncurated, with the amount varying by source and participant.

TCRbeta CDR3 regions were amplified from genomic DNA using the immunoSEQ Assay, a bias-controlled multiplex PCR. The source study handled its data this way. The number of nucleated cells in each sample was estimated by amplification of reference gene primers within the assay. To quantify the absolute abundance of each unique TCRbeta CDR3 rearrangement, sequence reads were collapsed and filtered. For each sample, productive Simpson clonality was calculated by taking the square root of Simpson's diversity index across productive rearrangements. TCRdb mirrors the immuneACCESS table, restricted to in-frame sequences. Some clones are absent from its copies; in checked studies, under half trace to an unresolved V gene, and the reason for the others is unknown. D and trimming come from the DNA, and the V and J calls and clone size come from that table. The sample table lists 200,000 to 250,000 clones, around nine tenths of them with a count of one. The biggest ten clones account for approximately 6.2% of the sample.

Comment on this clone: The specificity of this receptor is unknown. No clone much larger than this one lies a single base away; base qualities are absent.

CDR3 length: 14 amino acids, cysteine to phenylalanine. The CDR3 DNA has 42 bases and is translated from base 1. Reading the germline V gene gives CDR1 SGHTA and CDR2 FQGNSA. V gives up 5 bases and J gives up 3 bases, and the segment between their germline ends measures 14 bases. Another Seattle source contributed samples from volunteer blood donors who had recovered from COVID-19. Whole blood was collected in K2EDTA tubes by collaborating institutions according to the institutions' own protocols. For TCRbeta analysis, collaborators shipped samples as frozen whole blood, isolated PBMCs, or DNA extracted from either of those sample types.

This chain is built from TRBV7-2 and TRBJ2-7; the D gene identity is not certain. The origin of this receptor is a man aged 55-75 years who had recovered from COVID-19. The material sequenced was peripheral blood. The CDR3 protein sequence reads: CASSPPGAGYEQYF. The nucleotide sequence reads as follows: TGTGCCAGCAGCCCTCCCGGTGCAGGCTACGAGCAGTACTTC.